This T cell receptor (beta chain) was sequenced for a study of post-analysis software for immune sequencing data. Study as a whole: There were relapsing-remitting, secondary progressive and progressive-relapsing multiple sclerosis among the disease courses included. Points from the study as a whole: Controls showed lower frequencies than patients for 5 or 6 TRBV segments, and TRBV5-6, TRBV5-1 and TRBV20-1 were among these.

This CDR3 contains 12 residues. V shed 8 bases and J 4 bases; nucleotides not matched to a gene: 3. Germline V gives CDR1 SQVTM, CDR2 ANQGSEA. This clonotype has ten or more counts. What it binds is unknown. Each TCR beta cDNA library carried unique molecular identifiers. One entry per CDR3 protein, called by TCRdb with MiXCR from the PCR reads. Among hundreds of thousands of distinct CDR3 sequences listed, roughly 46% were seen once. The chain combines TRBV29-1 with TRBJ2-1; 9 nucleotides line up with TRBD1. This sequence originates from a girl aged 10 to 17 with multiple sclerosis. Source material: blood. The CDR3 region has the DNA TGCAGCACCGGACAGGGGTACAATGAGCAGTTCTTC. Its protein product is CSTGQGYNEQFF.